Listed below are T cell receptor beta chains from one sample, sequenced in a study of technical replicates of blood from a few donors. Profiled with immunoSEQ multiplex PCR; TCRdb holds only in-frame clones, not every one. This table has under 95,000 clones, 90% to 95% appearing once. Sequenced material: T cells isolated from PBMCs. The receptors shown here come from a human donor in good health. CDR3s include the opening cysteine and the closing phenylalanine or tryptophan. D genes are given only for firm matches. Only some rows state a clone size, as once, few, many or a class for expanded clones.

CDR3 protein,CDR3 DNA,J gene,V gene,clone size,D gene
CASSEWGGGRSYNEQFF,TGCGCCAGCAGTGAGTGGGGCGGGGGTCGCTCCTACAATGAGCAGTTCTTC,TRBJ2-1,TRBV10-2,-,TRBD2
CASSFQGAFPGELFF,TGTGCCAGCAGTTTCCAGGGGGCATTTCCCGGGGAGCTGTTTTTT,TRBJ2-2,TRBV27,-,TRBD1
CATSRGSGGPDTQYF,TGTGCCACCAGCAGGGGAAGCGGGGGACCAGATACGCAGTATTTT,TRBJ2-3,TRBV15,once,TRBD2
CASKLLSGGPIGSYNEQFF,TGCGCCAGCAAGCTTCTCTCGGGGGGCCCGATTGGCTCCTACAATGAGCAGTTCTTC,TRBJ2-1,TRBV5-1,-,-
CASSGTSPSYEQYF,TGCGCCAGCAGCGGTACTAGTCCCTCCTACGAGCAGTACTTC,TRBJ2-7,TRBV5-1,-,-
CASSSGQGVYNEQFF,TGTGCCAGCAGCTCGGGACAGGGGGTTTACAATGAGCAGTTCTTC,TRBJ2-1,TRBV7-9,-,TRBD1
CSVYRGFDGYTF,TGCAGCGTTTACAGGGGGTTTGATGGCTACACCTTC,TRBJ1-2,TRBV29-1,-,TRBD1
CSVEDGSRVYGYTF,TGCAGCGTTGAAGATGGGTCCAGGGTTTATGGCTACACCTTC,TRBJ1-2,TRBV29-1,-,-
CASSFTRDSYTEAFF,TGCGCCAGCAGTTTCACCCGGGACAGTTACACTGAAGCTTTCTTT,TRBJ1-1,TRBV10-1,-,TRBD1
CASSPRQAANEKLFF,TGTGCCAGCAGCCCTCGACAGGCCGCTAATGAAAAACTGTTTTTT,TRBJ1-4,TRBV7-9,-,-
CASRAQGKGEKLFF,TGTGCCAGCAGGGCACAGGGAAAGGGAGAAAAACTGTTTTTT,TRBJ1-4,TRBV6-1,-,-
CASASDGGARNEQFF,TGCGCCAGCGCAAGTGACGGGGGGGCCCGCAATGAGCAGTTCTTC,TRBJ2-1,TRBV5-1,-,TRBD2
CASSQPASGIGSYNEQFF,TGTGCCAGCAGTCAACCGGCTAGCGGGATTGGCTCCTACAATGAGCAGTTCTTC,TRBJ2-1,TRBV27,-,TRBD2
CASSLAVYQETQYF,TGCGCCAGCAGCTTGGCGGTGTACCAAGAGACCCAGTACTTC,TRBJ2-5,TRBV5-1,once,-
CASSQGPWTDEQYF,TGTGCCAGCTCACAGGGGCCCTGGACGGACGAGCAGTACTTC,TRBJ2-7,TRBV18,-,-
CASSPVSGKEADTQYF,TGTGCCAGCAGCCCCGTTAGCGGGAAGGAGGCAGATACGCAGTATTTT,TRBJ2-3,TRBV13,-,TRBD2
CASSKQGYLTNTEAFF,TGTGCCAGTAGTAAACAGGGGTATCTAACGAACACTGAAGCTTTCTTT,TRBJ1-1,TRBV19,-,TRBD1
CASSLAVTGGDSPLHF,TGTGCCAGCAGCTTAGCGGTTACAGGGGGGGATTCACCCCTCCACTTT,TRBJ1-6,TRBV7-6,-,TRBD1
CASSSSGNGAYEQYF,TGTGCCAGCAGTTCTAGCGGGAATGGGGCCTACGAGCAGTACTTC,TRBJ2-7,TRBV27,-,TRBD2
CASSSNSGATGELFF,TGCGCCAGCAGCTCTAATAGCGGGGCCACCGGGGAGCTGTTTTTT,TRBJ2-2,TRBV5-1,-,TRBD2
CASSLRQGFQYDEQFF,TGTGCCAGCAGCTTACGACAGGGGTTTCAGTACGATGAGCAGTTCTTC,TRBJ2-1,TRBV7-9,-,TRBD1
CASSMRTSGSPYEQYF,TGTGCCAGCAGCATGCGGACTAGCGGATCCCCCTACGAGCAGTACTTC,TRBJ2-7,TRBV5-4,-,TRBD2
CASRPLAMGTGELFF,TGTGCCAGCCGACCACTAGCGATGGGAACCGGGGAGCTGTTTTTT,TRBJ2-2,TRBV19,-,TRBD2
CASSFGGSSYNEQFF,TGTGCCAGCAGTTTTGGGGGGAGCTCCTACAATGAGCAGTTCTTC,TRBJ2-1,TRBV28,-,-
CASSPLAVRSGYTF,TGTGCCAGCAGCCCACTGGCCGTTCGGAGTGGCTACACCTTC,TRBJ1-2,TRBV7-9,-,-
CASSIPHRGERYGYTF,TGTGCCAGTAGTATCCCCCACAGGGGCGAACGCTATGGCTACACCTTC,TRBJ1-2,TRBV19,-,TRBD1
CASSSIDRDPYEQYF,TGTGCCAGCAGCTCAATTGACAGGGACCCCTACGAGCAGTACTTC,TRBJ2-7,TRBV11-3,-,TRBD1
CASSYPGSANEQFF,TGTGCCAGCAGTTACCCGGGGAGTGCCAATGAGCAGTTCTTC,TRBJ2-1,TRBV6-5,-,-
CAVQEGLAGDNEQFF,TGTGCCGTTCAAGAAGGACTAGCGGGGGATAATGAGCAGTTCTTC,TRBJ2-1,TRBV10-3,-,TRBD2
CASSWSGVDNSPLHF,TGTGCCAGCAGTTGGTCAGGGGTAGATAATTCACCCCTCCACTTT,TRBJ1-6,TRBV27,-,-
CASSSPGSYNEQFF,TGTGCCAGCAGTTCACCAGGGTCCTACAATGAGCAGTTCTTC,TRBJ2-1,TRBV28,-,-
CAISEGQGNGYTF,TGTGCCATCAGTGAGGGACAGGGGAATGGCTACACCTTC,TRBJ1-2,TRBV10-3,-,TRBD1
CASSVGTESYEQYF,TGTGCCAGTAGCGTCGGAACAGAGTCCTACGAGCAGTACTTC,TRBJ2-7,TRBV5-4,-,-
CSVRTSGNEQFF,TGCAGCGTTAGGACTAGCGGGAATGAGCAGTTCTTC,TRBJ2-1,TRBV29-1,once,TRBD2
CASSVETGGVEQFF,TGTGCCAGCAGCGTAGAGACTGGAGGGGTGGAGCAGTTCTTC,TRBJ2-1,TRBV9,-,-
CASGPQGYQPQHF,TGTGCCAGTGGACCTCAGGGGTATCAGCCCCAGCATTTT,TRBJ1-5,TRBV19,few,-
CASGTGTTSYNEQFF,TGTGCCAGTGGGACCGGGACTACTTCCTACAATGAGCAGTTCTTC,TRBJ2-1,TRBV19,once,TRBD2
CASSPGQTYEQYF,TGTGCCAGCAGCCCGGGACAAACCTACGAGCAGTACTTC,TRBJ2-7,TRBV11-3,-,-
CASTPLDRGMDGYTF,TGTGCCAGCACCCCGCTTGACAGGGGCATGGATGGCTACACCTTC,TRBJ1-2,TRBV5-4,once,TRBD1
CASSLAEAVANYGYTF,TGTGCCAGCAGCTTGGCCGAGGCGGTAGCTAACTATGGCTACACCTTC,TRBJ1-2,TRBV5-4,-,-
CASSEGQVSTEELFF,TGTGCCAGCAGTGAAGGACAGGTATCGACCGAGGAGCTGTTTTTT,TRBJ2-2,TRBV2,-,-
CSVTLSGRSDTQYF,TGCAGCGTTACGCTTAGCGGGAGGTCAGATACGCAGTATTTT,TRBJ2-3,TRBV29-1,-,TRBD2
CASSEGKGVLYTGELFF,TGTGCCAGCAGCGAAGGGAAGGGGGTACTGTACACCGGGGAGCTGTTTTTT,TRBJ2-2,TRBV7-9,-,-
CASSLVRGRAQPQHF,TGTGCCAGCAGTTTGGTCCGGGGTAGGGCTCAGCCCCAGCATTTT,TRBJ1-5,TRBV27,-,-
CASSFKTGQSTYNEQFF,TGCGCCAGCAGCTTTAAAACGGGACAGAGTACCTACAATGAGCAGTTCTTC,TRBJ2-1,TRBV5-1,once,TRBD1
CASSLGPMDSRETQYF,TGCGCCAGCAGCTTGGGTCCAATGGACAGCAGAGAGACCCAGTACTTC,TRBJ2-5,TRBV5-1,-,-